Listed here are 19 T cell receptor beta chains from one sample, sequenced in a study of technical replicates of blood from several donors. The repertoire was sequenced with immunoSEQ multiplex PCR; TCRdb's copy has only in-frame clones and lacks some. There are about 56,000 clones in the sample; about 94% occur only once, and 3.5% to 4.5% lies in the top ten. Source material: PBMCs. The receptor set was obtained from a human donor in good health. Some clones in this sample may be carry-over from other donors' samples.

This rearrangement joins TRBV9 to TRBJ2-1; D remains ambiguous. Germline V gene data show CDR1 as SGDLS and CDR2 as YYNGEE. The length of the CDR3 is 12 residues. Trimming cost V 3 bases and J 7 bases, with 8 bases left between them. CDR3 sequence reads: CASSAMLNEQFF. CDR3 in DNA: TGTGCCAGCAGCGCAATGTTGAATGAGCAGTTCTTC. Using reference TRBV9 and TRBJ2-1 for the parts outside the CDR3, the full variable domain is DSGVTQTPKHLITATGQRVTLRCSPRSGDLSVYWYQQSLDQGLQFLIQYYNGEERAKGNILERFSAQQFPDLHSELNLSSLELGDSALYFCASSAMLNEQFFGPGTRLTVL.

J is TRBJ2-2 and V is TRBV9, with 11 bases matching TRBD2. Per the germline V gene, CDR1 is SGDLS and CDR2 is YYNGEE. CDR3 length equals 15 residues. Trimming cost V 3 bases and J 8 bases; bases outside gene matches: 6. The CDR3, as DNA: TGTGCCAGCAGCGCAGGGGGACTAGCGGCTGGGGAGCTGTTTTTT. Residues: CASSAGGLAAGELFF.

This chain uses TRBV27 with TRBJ2-5; 9 positions match TRBD2. The ends lost 6 bases at V and 5 bases at J; junction bases unmatched: 7. The germline CDR1 and CDR2 sequences are MNHEY and SMNVEV (reference sequence). The CDR3 runs to 14 residues. CDR3 coding DNA: TGTGCCAGCAGGCCCGGACTAGCGTTGGAGACCCAGTACTTC. This encodes CASRPGLALETQYF.

This chain links TRBV29-1 with TRBJ1-1, with D possibly TRBD1 on 6 matching bases. The CDR3 length is 15 residues. Germline-derived CDR1 and CDR2 are SQVTM and ANQGSEA. V was cut by 8 bases and J by 2 bases, with 21 bases left in between. This CDR3 reads CSYKDSPVINTEAFF. DNA of the CDR3: TGCAGCTATAAGGACAGCCCAGTTATCAACACTGAAGCTTTCTTT.

This chain connects TRBV5-6 to TRBJ1-5, with 7 bases lining up with TRBD1. V lost 0 bases, J lost 5 bases, and 8 bases stayed unmatched. The CDR3 sequence is 16 residues long. In germline, CDR1 is SGHDT, CDR2 YYEEEE. CDR3 DNA sequence: TGTGCCAGCAGCTTGGGACAGGGAGCGTGGGATCAGCCCCAGCATTTT. As protein: CASSLGQGAWDQPQHF.

This chain connects TRBV19 to TRBJ1-2, with D possibly being TRBD1 (5 bases). The V gene lost 7 bases and the J gene lost 8 bases, with 14 bases spanning the gap. The CDR3 is made up of 12 amino acids. CDR1 and CDR2 from the germline V gene are LNHDA and SQIVND (reference sequence). DNA for the CDR3: TGTGCCAGTACCTCCGCAGGGTACGGCTACACCTTC. Amino acids: CASTSAGYGYTF.

The chain recombines TRBV30 with TRBJ2-7; 7 bases agree with TRBD2. Looked up from germline, CDR1 is GTSNPN and CDR2 is SVGIG (reference sequence). The CDR3 consists of 15 residues. The J segment lost 5 bases and the V segment lost 0 bases, leaving 10 bases of the junction unmatched. The CDR3 DNA reads as TGTGCCTGGAGTGTACGAAGGCGGGGGTTAGACGAGCAGTACTTC. Residues: CAWSVRRRGLDEQYF.

The chain recombines TRBV7-9 with TRBJ2-7, with 11 bases matching TRBD2. This CDR3 comprises 15 residues. Germline-derived CDR1 and CDR2 are SEHNR and FQNEAQ (reference sequence). V gave up 5 bases and J gave up 2 bases; unmatched junction bases: 5. The CDR3 nucleotides are TGTGCCAGCAGCAAGGGACTAGCGGCAACCTACGAGCAGTACTTC. Translating it yields CASSKGLAATYEQYF. Full variable domain (missing parts from reference TRBV7-9 and TRBJ2-7): DTGVSQNPRHKITKRGQNVTFRCDPISEHNRLYWYRQTLGQGPEFLTYFQNEAQLEKSRLLSDRFSAERPKGSFSTLEIQRTEQGDSAMYLCASSKGLAATYEQYFGPGTRLTVT.

The V gene is TRBV9, the J gene TRBJ2-5, with D possibly matching TRBD2 (6 bases). The CDR3 runs 15 residues. Germline V gene lookup returns CDR1 SGDLS and CDR2 YYNGEE. V lost 4 bases and J lost 1, with 14 bases in between. For the CDR3, the DNA is TGTGCCAGCAGCACTAGCCCGGGGCTCCAAGAGACCCAGTACTTC. It yields the protein CASSTSPGLQETQYF.

The genes are TRBV10-2 and TRBJ2-3, with no clear D. Germline V CDR1 and CDR2: WSHSY, SAAADI. This CDR3 comprises 12 residues. V shed 5 bases and J shed 0 bases, with 3 bases lying between them. CDR3 region: CASSLSTDTQYF. CDR3 nucleotide sequence: TGCGCCAGCAGTTTAAGCACAGATACGCAGTATTTT.

This chain uses TRBV12-2 with TRBJ1-6; the table's TRBD1 call for D was not verified on the DNA. TRBV12-2 is recorded as a pseudogene. The CDR3 extends over 15 amino acids. DNA for the CDR3: TGTGCAAGTCGCGGACGACAGGCCTATAATTCACCCCTCCACTTT. Its translation: CASRGRQAYNSPLHF.

The chain combines TRBV5-8 with TRBJ1-1; 7 bases line up with TRBD1. The CDR3 totals 14 residues. With V trimmed by 4 bases and J by 2 bases, 5 bases remained unmatched. Germline-derived CDR1 and CDR2 are SGHTS and YDEGEE. The CDR3 reads CASSKGQTNTEAFF. The CDR3, as DNA: TGTGCCAGCAGCAAGGGACAGACTAACACTGAAGCTTTCTTT.

By sample fraction, this clone is medium-sized. CDR3: CASSEGGEAYEQYF. DNA of the CDR3: TGTGCCAGCAGTGAAGGGGGGGAAGCCTACGAGCAGTACTTC. This chain links TRBV6-1 with TRBJ2-7; tentatively, D is TRBD2 (6 bases). The CDR3 is 14 amino acids. Per the germline V gene, CDR1 is MNHNS and CDR2 is SASEGT. The ends were cut back, 1 base at V and 2 bases at J, with 9 bases in the middle.

The chain carries TRBV18 and TRBJ2-3; D is ambiguous. Germline loops: CDR1 KGHSH, CDR2 LQKENI. The length of the CDR3 is 13 residues. V gave up 3 bases and J gave up 2 bases, with 6 bases separating them. CDR3 in DNA: TGTGCCAGCTCACCCGGGTCCACAGATACGCAGTATTTT. This translates into CASSPGSTDTQYF. The full variable domain, with the rest looked up from reference TRBV18 and TRBJ2-3, is NAGVMQNPRHLVRRRGQEARLRCSPMKGHSHVYWYRQLPEEGLKFMVYLQKENIIDESGMPKERFSAEFPKEGPSILRIQQVVRGDSAAYFCASSPGSTDTQYFGPGTRLTVL.

The chain couples TRBV6-1 to TRBJ1-5; D unclear. The length of the CDR3 is 12 residues. Germline CDR1 reads MNHNS; CDR2 reads SASEGT. Between the trimmed V and J ends, which lost 9 bases and 5 bases, there was a span of 11 bases. DNA for the CDR3: TGTGCCAGTGGGCCCTTTCATCAGCCCCAGCATTTT. As protein: CASGPFHQPQHF.

This clone was seen a single time. The V and J genes are TRBV18 and TRBJ2-3; the match to TRBD1 covers 11 bases. This CDR3 contains 15 residues. Per germline, CDR1 KGHSH and CDR2 LQKENI. V lost 8 bases to trimming and J lost 4 bases; unmatched junction nucleotides: 8. CDR3 sequence reads: CASHSGTGGSDTQYF. In DNA form, the CDR3 reads TGTGCCAGCCACAGCGGGACAGGGGGATCAGATACGCAGTATTTT.

V and J are TRBV4-2 and TRBJ2-2; 10 bases align to TRBD1. The J segment lost 5 bases and the V segment lost 4 bases, leaving 4 bases of the junction unmatched. The germline V gene has CDR1 LGHNA and CDR2 YNFKEQ. CDR3 length: 15 amino acids. The CDR3 coding sequence is TGTGCCAGCAGCCGCGGGACAGGGGAAACCGGGGAGCTGTTTTTT. Residues: CASSRGTGETGELFF.

The V and J genes are TRBV2 and TRBJ2-3, with a tentative D call TRBD2 (6 bases). V lost 7 bases and J lost 2, with 16 bases in between. The length of the CDR3 is 15 residues. The germline V gene has CDR1 SNHLY and CDR2 FYNNEI. The CDR3 region is CASIRELAPTDTQYF. CDR3 nucleotides: TGTGCCAGCATCCGAGAGCTAGCGCCCACAGATACGCAGTATTTT.

The genes are TRBV7-3 and TRBJ1-2; TRBD1 aligns across 7 bases. CDR1 and CDR2 from the germline V gene are SGHTA and FQGTGA. V was pared by 5 bases and J by 7 bases, with 7 bases of the junction left unmatched. The CDR3 runs to 13 residues. The CDR3 nucleotides are TGTGCCAGCAGCCCCTCCGGGACAGCTGGCTACACCTTC. Translated, it gives CASSPSGTAGYTF.